This TCR beta chain was identified in a study of blood T cell repertoires in COVID-19. For the study at large: Sites across the United States, Italy and Spain contributed samples from acute and convalescent COVID-19. Sources were T cells, B-cell-depleted T cells, or PBMCs; the material itself was cDNA or gDNA.

Original processing methods: Amplification of reference gene primers was used by the study to estimate nucleated cell counts. The protocol was immunoSEQ multiplex PCR, while the TCRdb copy is restricted to in-frame clones and leaves out a portion. That table furnishes V, J and clone size, whereas the DNA furnished D and trimming. The sample comprises 200,000 or so clones, roughly nine tenths of which are singletons, and about 2.1% rests with the top ten. The CDR3 covers 13 residues. Germline lookup yields CDR1 MRHNA and CDR2 SNTAGT. V was shortened by 4 bases and J by 1 base, with 6 bases between the two germline ends.

This TCR was sampled from a man between 65 and 85 years old with active or convalescent COVID-19. The source material was peripheral blood. The chain combines TRBV6-4 with TRBJ2-3; possibly TRBD1 for D (6 bases). The CDR3 nucleotides are TGTGCCAGCAGTGGGACAGGCACAGATACGCAGTATTTT. It specifies CASSGTGTDTQYF.